A single sample is the source of the 13 T cell receptor beta chains below, sequenced in a study of blood T cell repertoires in COVID-19. Only in-frame clones appear in the TCRdb table, and some are missing; sequencing was by immunoSEQ multiplex PCR. The table includes 180,000 or so clones, 60% to 85% detected once. What was sequenced was peripheral blood. These receptors were obtained from a woman aged 50 to 65 with active or convalescent COVID-19.

This chain joins TRBV30 and TRBJ1-1; possibly TRBD1 for D (6 bases). The V end lost 4 bases, the J end lost 5 bases, and 20 bases lay between the germline ends. Per germline, CDR1 GTSNPN and CDR2 SVGIG (reference sequence). The CDR3 is 15 amino acids. CDR3 nucleotide sequence: TGTGCCTGGACCCCTCGGGGGGGGCTAGGGACTGAAGCTTTCTTT. This sequence encodes CAWTPRGGLGTEAFF.

About this clone itself: Other DNA sequences in the sample encode the same CDR3. The CDR3 sequence is CASSVGGGQGGNTIYF. In DNA, the CDR3 is TGTGCCAGCAGCGTAGGGGGGGGGCAGGGTGGAAACACCATATATTTT. The chain is built from TRBV7-2 and TRBJ1-3; D is possibly TRBD1 (6 bases). The CDR3 loop spans 16 amino acids. Germline CDR1 SGHTA, CDR2 FQGNSA. Trimming removed 5 bases at V and 3 bases at J, with 17 bases between.

V and J are TRBV6-2 or TRBV6-3 and TRBJ1-6, with D perhaps matching TRBD1 (6 bases). From germline, CDR1 is MNHEY and CDR2 SVGEGT. V was shortened by 6 bases and J by 7 bases, with 13 bases between the two germline ends. The CDR3 has 14 amino acids. The CDR3 coding sequence is TGTGCCAGCAGGCCTAATCAGGGGAATTCACCCCTCCACTTT. It encodes CASRPNQGNSPLHF.

This chain connects TRBV5-1 to TRBJ1-1; 9 bases line up with TRBD1. CDR1 and CDR2 from the germline V gene are SGHRS and YFSETQ. The CDR3 totals 14 residues. V shed 4 bases and J 7 bases; nucleotides not matched to a gene: 8. The CDR3 reads CASSVTGGASEAFF. The CDR3 bases are TGCGCCAGCAGCGTAACAGGGGGCGCGAGTGAAGCTTTCTTT.

This clone was picked up one time. This rearrangement joins TRBV6-5 to TRBJ1-1, with 8 bases lining up with TRBD1. The junction had 5 bases not matched to a gene; V was cut back by 6 bases and J by 2 bases. The CDR3 spans 14 residues. Germline lookup yields CDR1 MNHEY and CDR2 SVGAGI. The CDR3 coding sequence is TGTGCCAGCAGAGCAGGGGGCTCTAACACTGAAGCTTTCTTT. Translated, it gives CASRAGGSNTEAFF.

The CDR3 nucleotides read TGCGCCAGCAGCTTGCCCTTAGAAAATTCACCCCTCCACTTT. It specifies CASSLPLENSPLHF. This rearrangement joins TRBV5-1 to TRBJ1-6; D uncertain. Per the germline V gene, CDR1 is SGHRS and CDR2 is YFSETQ. The CDR3 has 14 residues. Trimming took 1 base from V and 7 from J, leaving 9 bases between them.

The chain joins TRBV4-1 to TRBJ1-2, with D perhaps TRBD1 (6 bases). There are 17 residues in the CDR3. Looked up from germline, CDR1 is MGHRA and CDR2 is YSYEKL. Trimming took 3 bases from V and 6 from J, leaving 23 bases between them. CDR3 bases: TGCGCCAGCAGCCACCACCTGAACCCGGGGGGGGCTGATGGCTACACCTTC. The encoded protein is CASSHHLNPGGADGYTF.

In regard to this clone: Without the conserved terminal phenylalanine or tryptophan, this CDR3 likely stems from a read error. It is unclear where the CDR3 begins or ends on the DNA, so no DNA is shown, and the CDR3 is as TCRdb lists it. The V gene is TRBV7-9, the J gene TRBJ2-3; the D call TRBD2 from the table was never checked on the DNA. In germline, CDR1 is SEHNR, CDR2 FQNEAQ (reference sequence). Ends included, the CDR3 has 12 residues. The CDR3 here is CASSFSGGPYSP.

CDR3 coding DNA: TGTGCCAGCAGCTTGGGGACAGGGGGCCAATCTGGAAACACCATATATTTT. Its translation is CASSLGTGGQSGNTIYF. The rearrangement joins TRBV5-4 to TRBJ1-3; TRBD1 matches 11 bases. The CDR3 consists of 17 residues. The germline gives CDR1 SGHNT, CDR2 YYREEE (reference sequence). The V segment lost 0 bases and the J segment 1 base; nucleotides outside the gene matches: 3. Full variable domain (remainder filled in from reference TRBV5-4 and TRBJ1-3): ETGVTQSPTHLIKTRGQQVTLRCSSQSGHNTVSWYQQALGQGPQFIFQYYREEENGRGNFPPRFSGLQFPNYSSELNVNALELDDSALYLCASSLGTGGQSGNTIYFGEGSWLTVV.

The rearrangement joins TRBV19 to TRBJ2-1; TRBD2 matches at 7 bases. The germline CDR1 and CDR2 sequences are LNHDA and SQIVND (reference sequence). There are 18 residues in the CDR3. V dropped 5 bases and J dropped 5; count of bases not matched to a gene: 18. CDR3 amino acids: CASSANPLLRGNNNEQFF. The CDR3 coding sequence is TGTGCCAGTAGTGCGAACCCCCTTCTGCGGGGGAATAACAATGAGCAGTTCTTC. The entire variable domain, with the rest obtained from reference TRBV19 and TRBJ2-1, is as follows: DGGITQSPKYLFRKEGQNVTLSCEQNLNHDAMYWYRQDPGQGLRLIYYSQIVNDFQKGDIAEGYSVSREKKESFPLTVTSAQKNPTAFYLCASSANPLLRGNNNEQFFGPGTRLTVL.

The J gene is TRBJ1-6, the V gene TRBV6-2 or TRBV6-3, with D possibly being TRBD1 (5 bases). The CDR3 runs to 16 residues. Per the germline V gene, CDR1 is MNHEY and CDR2 is SVGEGT. V lost 5 bases to trimming and J lost 8 bases, with 19 bases between them. The DNA for the CDR3 is TGTGCCAGCAGTCCCCAGGGTCGAAGGTTTGATTCACCCCTCCACTTT. It encodes CASSPQGRRFDSPLHF.

The chain combines TRBV6-6 with TRBJ1-1; no clear D gene. V was shortened by 2 bases and J by 5 bases, with 18 bases between the two germline ends. The CDR3 covers 16 residues. Germline assignment: CDR1 MNHNY and CDR2 SVGAGI (reference sequence). The CDR3 DNA reads as TGTGCCAGCAGTTACACCGAAGGGCTGAGAGGGACTGAAGCTTTCTTT. Its translation: CASSYTEGLRGTEAFF.

This clone was recorded a few times. This chain joins TRBV5-1 and TRBJ1-2, with 7 bases matching TRBD1. V lost 3 bases to trimming and J lost 7 bases; unmatched junction nucleotides: 6. CDR1 is SGHRS, CDR2 YFSETQ, per germline. CDR3 size: 13 residues. The CDR3 is CASSSTGDGGYTF. CDR3 in DNA: TGCGCCAGCAGCTCCACAGGGGACGGTGGCTACACCTTC.